This TCR beta chain was obtained from a study of blood T cell repertoires in COVID-19. As handled by the study authors: For nucleated cells, counts were estimated from reference gene primer amplification. Clones were read by immunoSEQ multiplex PCR, and TCRdb kept only the in-frame ones, dropping some. V and J calls and clone size are as listed in that table; D and trimming were resolved from the DNA. The table has about 310,000 clones, 89% seen once; the top ten hold around 9.5%. V gave up 6 bases and J gave up 5 bases, with 11 bases separating them. The CDR3 has 13 residues. Germline V gives CDR1 ENHRY, CDR2 SYGVKD. Participants were aged about 18 to 100 years from about 25 US areas. Categorization into cohorts depended on clinical history that participants reported.

The rearrangement joins TRBV10-3 to TRBJ2-1; possibly TRBD1 for D (5 bases). The sequenced sample consisted of PBMCs or T cells enriched from blood (not recorded which). The sequence was obtained from a woman aged 40-49 years who had recovered from COVID-19. The CDR3 sequence: CAIRPDTDNEQFF. In DNA, the CDR3 is TGTGCCATCAGACCGGACACCGACAATGAGCAGTTCTTC.